This T cell receptor beta chain was documented in a study of blood T cells in healthy people across ages. Study outcomes and limitations: Age brought a roughly linear fall in TCR beta diversity measured per million T cells.

This CDR3 contains 15 residues. The trim removed 6 bases at V and 2 bases at J, leaving 9 bases unmatched. Germline CDR1 is DFQATT and CDR2 is SNEGSKA (reference sequence). Alongside a J-beta primer mix, a sample-barcoded 5' primer served in a second PCR lasting roughly 6 to 11 cycles. TCRdb re-derived calls from the 5' RACE reads in MiXCR, one entry per CDR3 protein. The data hold 1.2 million to 1.5 million distinct CDR3 sequences, with approximately 59% observed a single time. A note on this clonotype: The antigen is undetermined.

PBMCs, at least 6 million per sample, were isolated. The receptor comes from a man aged 18 to 30 in good health. The sample was blood. This sequence joins TRBV20-1 and TRBJ1-5; 8 bases agree with TRBD1. CDR3 bases: TGCAGTGCCACCGACAGGGGCGACGGCAATCAGCCCCAGCATTTT. It specifies CSATDRGDGNQPQHF.